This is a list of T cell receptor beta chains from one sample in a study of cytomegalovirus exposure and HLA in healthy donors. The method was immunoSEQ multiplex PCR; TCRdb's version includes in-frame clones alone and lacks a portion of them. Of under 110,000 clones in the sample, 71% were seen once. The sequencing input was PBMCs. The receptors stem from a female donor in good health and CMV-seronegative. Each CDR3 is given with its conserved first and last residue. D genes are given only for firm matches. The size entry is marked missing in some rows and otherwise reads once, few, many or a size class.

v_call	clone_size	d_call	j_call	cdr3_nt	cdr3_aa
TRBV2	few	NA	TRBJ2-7	TGTGCCAGGAGGGACATCGGGACCTACGAGCAGTACTTC	CARRDIGTYEQYF
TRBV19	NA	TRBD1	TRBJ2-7	TGTGCCAGTAGTACCGGGACAGGGAGTTCCTACGAGCAGTACTTC	CASSTGTGSSYEQYF
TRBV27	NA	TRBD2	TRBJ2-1	TGTGCCAGCAGCCTGGCGGGAGGAGCGGGAGGGTACAATGAGCAGTTCTTC	CASSLAGGAGGYNEQFF
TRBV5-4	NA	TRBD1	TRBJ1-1	TGTGCCAGCAGCCCTAACCGACAGGGAGGTACTGAAGCTTTCTTT	CASSPNRQGGTEAFF
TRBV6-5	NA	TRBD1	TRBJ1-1	TGTGCCAGCAGTTACCGGGACAGGAGCACTGAAGCTTTCTTT	CASSYRDRSTEAFF
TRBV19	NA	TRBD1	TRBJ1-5	TGTGCCAGTAGTATAGCCAGGGGGCTTGGCGTCCAGCCCCAGCATTTT	CASSIARGLGVQPQHF
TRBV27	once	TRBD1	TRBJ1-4	TGTGCCAGCAGAACAAGATTCCGGGACAGTAATGAAAAACTGTTTTTT	CASRTRFRDSNEKLFF
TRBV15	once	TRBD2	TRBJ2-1	TGTGCCACCAGCAGACCTAGAATTGGGCGGGAGGGGGTCTACAATGAGCAGTTCTTC	CATSRPRIGREGVYNEQFF
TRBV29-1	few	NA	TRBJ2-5	TGCAGCGCTGAGACAGGTCTAGAGACCCAGTACTTC	CSAETGLETQYF
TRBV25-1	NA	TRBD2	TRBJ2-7	TGTGCCAGCAGTGAGTTTGGCGGGAGGGACTCCTACGAGCAGTACTTC	CASSEFGGRDSYEQYF
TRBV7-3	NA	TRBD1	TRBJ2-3	TGTGCCAGCAGCTTATCAGGGGGCCCAGATACGCAGTATTTT	CASSLSGGPDTQYF
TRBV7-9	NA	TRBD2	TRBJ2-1	TGTGCCAGCAGCTTAGCGGCTAGCGGGGGTACAAACAATGAGCAGTTCTTC	CASSLAASGGTNNEQFF
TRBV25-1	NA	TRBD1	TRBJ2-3	TGTGCCAGCAGTGATTACAGGGGTACGCAGTATTTT	CASSDYRGTQYF
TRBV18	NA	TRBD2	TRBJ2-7	TGTGCCAGCTCACCCCTCGGTGCGGGAGCCTACGAGCAGTACTTC	CASSPLGAGAYEQYF
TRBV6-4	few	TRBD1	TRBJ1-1	TGTGCCAGCAGTTCTCAACCTACAGGGGAAACTGAAGCTTTCTTT	CASSSQPTGETEAFF
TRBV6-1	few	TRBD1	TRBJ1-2	TGTGCCAGCAGTGAAATTCGGAGTAGGGGGCATGGCTACACCTTC	CASSEIRSRGHGYTF
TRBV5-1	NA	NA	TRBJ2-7	TGCGCCAGCACAGGAGCTGGGGGGGAGCAGTACTTC	CASTGAGGEQYF
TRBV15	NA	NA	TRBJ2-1	TGTGCCACCAGCAGAGACCAAGCTAGCGATGAGCAGTTCTTC	CATSRDQASDEQFF
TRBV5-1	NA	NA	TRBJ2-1	TGCGCCAGCAGCTTGGAGCCTAGCACCCGGAATGAGCAGTTCTTC	CASSLEPSTRNEQFF
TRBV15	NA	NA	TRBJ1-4	TGTGCCACCAGCAGAGTGGACAGTCGAAATGAAAAACTGTTTTTT	CATSRVDSRNEKLFF
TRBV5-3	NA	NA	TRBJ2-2	TGTGCCAGAAGCTTCCCGGGACTTACTTCTCCTACCGGGGAGCTGTTTTTT	CARSFPGLTSPTGELFF
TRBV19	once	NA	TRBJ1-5	TGTGCCAGTAGTATTTCTGCGGGGTTATACCAGCCCCAGCATTTT	CASSISAGLYQPQHF
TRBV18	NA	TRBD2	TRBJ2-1	TGTGCCAGCTCACCTACTAGCGGTTCCTACAATGAGCAGTTCTTC	CASSPTSGSYNEQFF
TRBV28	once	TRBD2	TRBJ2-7	TGTGCCAGCAGTTCCCGGGGACTAGCGGTCTACGAGCAGTACTTC	CASSSRGLAVYEQYF
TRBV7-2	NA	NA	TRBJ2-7	TGTGCCAGCAGATTAGACTACGCAGGGAACGAGCAGTACTTC	CASRLDYAGNEQYF
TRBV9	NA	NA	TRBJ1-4	TGTGCCAGCAGCGTAGCGGGAACCCCCAATGAAAAACTGTTTTTT	CASSVAGTPNEKLFF
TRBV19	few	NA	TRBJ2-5	TGTGCCAGTAGTGAGGTAGAAGAGACCCAGTACTTC	CASSEVEETQYF
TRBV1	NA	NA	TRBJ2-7	TGCACCAGCAGCCATCCTCCCGGGACAGTTGGCTACGAGCAGTACTTC	CTSSHPPGTVGYEQYF
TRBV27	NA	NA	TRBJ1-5	TGTGCCAGCAGCCCGGGACACCCTGAAAATCAGCCCCAGCATTTT	CASSPGHPENQPQHF
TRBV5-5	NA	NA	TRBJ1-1	TGTGCCAGCAGCTTGACGGTTTCGACAGTGACCGAAGCTTTCTTT	CASSLTVSTVTEAFF
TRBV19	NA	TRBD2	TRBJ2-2	TGTGCCAGTAGTTCCCTAGCGGGGTCGAACACCGGGGAGCTGTTTTTT	CASSSLAGSNTGELFF
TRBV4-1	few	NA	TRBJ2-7	TGCGCCAGCAGCCAGGGGGCCGGATCTACCTACGAGCAGTACTTC	CASSQGAGSTYEQYF
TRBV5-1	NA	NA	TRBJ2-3	TGCGCCAGCAGCGGGGCCACAGATATGCAGTATTTT	CASSGATDMQYF
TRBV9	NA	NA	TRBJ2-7	TGTGCCAGCAGCGTAGGGGACTCCCTAGCCTACGAGCAGTACTTC	CASSVGDSLAYEQYF
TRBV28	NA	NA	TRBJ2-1	TGTGCCAGCAGCTCGACCGGGACTTCTAATGAGCAGTTCTTC	CASSSTGTSNEQFF
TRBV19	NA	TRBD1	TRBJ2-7	TGTGCCAGTAGCCGGGACAGGGAGTACGAGCAGTACTTC	CASSRDREYEQYF
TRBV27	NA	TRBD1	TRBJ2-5	TGTGCCAGCAGTTTGACAGGGGTGGAGACCCAGTACTTC	CASSLTGVETQYF
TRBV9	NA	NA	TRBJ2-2	TGTGCCAGCAGCGACGCGGTGAACACCGGGGAGCTGTTTTTT	CASSDAVNTGELFF
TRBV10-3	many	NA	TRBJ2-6	TGTGCCATCAGGCAGGGGCTAGGAGGGGCCAACGTCCTGACTTTC	CAIRQGLGGANVLTF
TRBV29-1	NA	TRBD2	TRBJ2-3	TGCTGCGGGAGGGCCTTAGATACGCAGTATTTT	CCGRALDTQYF
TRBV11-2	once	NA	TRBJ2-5	TGTGCCAGCAGCTTCGCTAAAGGGAGTGAGGAGACCCAGTACTTC	CASSFAKGSEETQYF
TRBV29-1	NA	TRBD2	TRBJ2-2	TGCAGCGTTCCTAGCGGGAGAGGTTACGGGGAGCTGTTTTTT	CSVPSGRGYGELFF
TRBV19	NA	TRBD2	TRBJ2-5	TGTGCCAGTAGTATAGTGACTAGCGGGAGGGCCGAGGAAGAGACCCAGTACTTC	CASSIVTSGRAEEETQYF
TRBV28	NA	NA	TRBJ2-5	TGTGCCAGCAGTGCCCGGACTGACCGCCTCGGAGAGACCCAGTACTTC	CASSARTDRLGETQYF
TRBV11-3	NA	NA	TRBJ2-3	TGTGCCAGCACCCATCGGGGGTCTAGCACAGATACGCAGTATTTT	CASTHRGSSTDTQYF
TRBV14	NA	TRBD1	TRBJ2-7	TGTGCCAGCAGCCGGGGGTTGGGGACAGTCCGTCTCAACGAGCAGTACTTC	CASSRGLGTVRLNEQYF
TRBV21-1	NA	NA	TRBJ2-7	TGTGCCAACCGCCTTCGAGCGAGCGGGAGAGGGGAGCAGTACTTC	CANRLRASGRGEQYF
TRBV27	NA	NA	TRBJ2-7	TGTGCCAGCAGTTTATCGGGCCCTTACGAGCAGTACTTC	CASSLSGPYEQYF
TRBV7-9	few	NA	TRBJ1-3	TGTGCCAGCAGCTTAGGGGGGGCTGGAAACACCATATATTTT	CASSLGGAGNTIYF
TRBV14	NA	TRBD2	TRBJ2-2	TGTGCCAGCAGCACACTAGCGACGAACACCGGGGAGCTGTTTTTT	CASSTLATNTGELFF
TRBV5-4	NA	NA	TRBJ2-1	TGTGCCAGCAGCAGCCAAATGGCGGCCGGGCAGTTCTTC	CASSSQMAAGQFF
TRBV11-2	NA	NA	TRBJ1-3	TGTGCCAGCAGCTATTCCGATGCGGGAAGTGGAAACACCATATATTTT	CASSYSDAGSGNTIYF
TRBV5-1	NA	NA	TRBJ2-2	TGCGCCAGCAGCTTGGATCTAGTGAACGGGGAGCTGTTTTTT	CASSLDLVNGELFF
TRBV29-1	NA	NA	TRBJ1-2	TGCAGCGTCGCAGGGGATGGCTACACCTTC	CSVAGDGYTF
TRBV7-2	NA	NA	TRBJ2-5	TGTGCCAGCAGCCCCGACATACCTGGGACCCAGTACTTC	CASSPDIPGTQYF
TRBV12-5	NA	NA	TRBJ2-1	TGTGCTAGTGCCCCGAGTACCCACAATGAGCAGTTCTTC	CASAPSTHNEQFF
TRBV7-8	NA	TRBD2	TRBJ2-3	TGTGCCAGCAGCTCACCGGGGGGGGGCAGCACAGATACGCAGTATTTT	CASSSPGGGSTDTQYF